These T cell receptor beta chains were read from a single sample in a study of identical twins. Each CDR3 protein gets one entry after TCRdb re-called the 5' RACE reads with MiXCR. Among about 660,000 distinct CDR3 sequences, less than 10% were seen once, and the ten largest hold more than 0.75%. The same sample was also used in a study of yellow fever vaccine responses in identical twins.

Sequenced material: PBMCs. Every receptor here comes from a woman between 18 and 29 years old in good health. Both conserved end residues are part of each CDR3. Each record gives: V gene, clone size, J gene, CDR3 protein. Where a row states a size, it is once, few, many or the class of an expanded clone; other rows omit it.

>TRBV20-1|many|TRBJ1-5
CSARKDRGGNQPQHF
>TRBV3-1|NA|TRBJ1-5
CASSLGGTGGNQPQHF
>TRBV20-1|NA|TRBJ2-7
CSARGIAGGGEQYF
>TRBV5-1|many|TRBJ2-1
CASSITGTTLLGEQFF
>TRBV7-2|many|TRBJ2-7
CASSFLKRQSYEQYF
>TRBV9|NA|TRBJ2-3
CASSVGMGTGDKNTQYF
>TRBV18|few|TRBJ2-1
CASSPLPRKEQFF
>TRBV7-2|NA|TRBJ2-5
CASSLGGFETQYF
>TRBV7-2|NA|TRBJ2-7
CASSLVGGPREQYF
>TRBV7-2|NA|TRBJ2-7
CASSFFSGPYEQYF
>TRBV2|few|TRBJ2-1
CASVGGHNEQFF
>TRBV29-1|few|TRBJ2-2
CSVSDWDTNTGELFF
>TRBV6-2/TRBV6-3|many|TRBJ2-2
CASSFYTGTSGNVGELFF
>TRBV28|few|TRBJ2-2
CASSSDREAGELFF
>TRBV7-9|NA|TRBJ2-7
CASSLSGSTIYEQYF
>TRBV5-1|few|TRBJ2-3
CASSYTWTGLIGDTQYF
>TRBV6-1|few|TRBJ2-7
CASRTINRDRDYEQYF
>TRBV7-6|NA|TRBJ2-5
CASSLGVQGIGETQYF
>TRBV12-2|few|TRBJ2-6
CASRLGKVKTRSSGANVLTF
>TRBV7-2|many|TRBJ2-7
CASSHGTGNYEQYF
>TRBV28|few|TRBJ2-3
CAARASGRGRSDTQYF
>TRBV6-5|few|TRBJ1-6
CASSSLGGRGGSPLHF
>TRBV29-1|few|TRBJ2-1
CSAEHNEQFF
>TRBV5-1|many|TRBJ2-3
CASSATSGTDTQYF
>TRBV11-2|NA|TRBJ2-7
CASSLLVASGRYAYEQYF
>TRBV5-6|few|TRBJ1-1
CASSSTGVGEAFF
>TRBV5-1|few|TRBJ2-3
CASSTTKTDTQYF
>TRBV14|few|TRBJ2-1
CASSPTVRGNNEQFF
>TRBV9|NA|TRBJ2-7
CASSATGELSYEQYF
>TRBV28|few|TRBJ2-7
CASRPGQAYEQYF
>TRBV7-2|many|TRBJ2-3
CASSFGGRSTDTQYF
>TRBV7-9|many|TRBJ2-4
CASRLAGDENIQYF
>TRBV27|many|TRBJ2-7
CASLGPEGSYEQYF